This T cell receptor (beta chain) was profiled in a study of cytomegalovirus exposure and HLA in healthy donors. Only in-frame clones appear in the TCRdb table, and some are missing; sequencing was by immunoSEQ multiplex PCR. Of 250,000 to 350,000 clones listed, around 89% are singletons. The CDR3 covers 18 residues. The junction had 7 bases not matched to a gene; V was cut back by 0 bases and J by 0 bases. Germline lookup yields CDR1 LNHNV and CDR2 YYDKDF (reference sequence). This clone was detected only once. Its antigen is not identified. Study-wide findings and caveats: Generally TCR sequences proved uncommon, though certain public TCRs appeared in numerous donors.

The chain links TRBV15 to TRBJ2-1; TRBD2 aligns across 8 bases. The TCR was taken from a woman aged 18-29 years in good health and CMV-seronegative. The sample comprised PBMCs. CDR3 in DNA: TGTGCCACCAGCAGAGAGGGGCGGGGGGCTAGCTCCTACAATGAGCAGTTCTTC. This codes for CATSREGRGASSYNEQFF.